Listed here are 12 T cell receptor beta chains from one sample, sequenced in a study of early stage breast cancer tumors. Sequenced by immunoSEQ multiplex PCR; TCRdb stores in-frame clones only, minus some. Of 25,000 to 35,000 clones in the sample, roughly 50% are singletons; the top ten hold more than 7%. Sequenced input: breast tumor tissue. The source of these receptors is a person between 50 and 60 years old with breast cancer.

This clone was picked up a small number of times. The chain uses TRBV7-9 and TRBJ1-4, with a tentative D call TRBD1 (6 bases). CDR3 length: 15 residues. Trimming shortened V by 2 bases and J by 8 bases, and 15 bases separated the two germline ends. CDR1 is SEHNR, CDR2 FQNEAQ, per germline (reference sequence). Here the CDR3 DNA reads TGTGCCAGCAGCTTACTGCGGGGGGCAGGGGAAAAACTGTTTTTT. It yields the protein CASSLLRGAGEKLFF.

This chain connects TRBV11-2 to TRBJ2-7; D possibly corresponds to TRBD2 (6 bases). The V and J ends lost 1 base and 5 bases respectively, with 12 bases between them. Looked up from germline, CDR1 is SGHAT and CDR2 is FQNNGV. The CDR3 sequence is 14 residues long. The CDR3 nucleotides are TGTGCCAGCAGCTTAGTCCTACTAGCCCACGAGCAGTACTTC. The encoded protein is CASSLVLLAHEQYF. The full variable domain, its missing parts supplied by reference TRBV11-2 and TRBJ2-7, is EAGVAQSPRYKIIEKRQSVAFWCNPISGHATLYWYQQILGQGPKLLIQFQNNGVVDDSQLPKDRFSAERLKGVDSTLKIQPAKLEDSAVYLCASSLVLLAHEQYFGPGTRLTVT.

V usage is TRBV5-1 and J usage is TRBJ2-1, with D unresolved. This CDR3 has 12 amino acids. With 4 bases removed from V and 8 bases from J, the gap between germline ends came to 10 bases. The germline gives CDR1 SGHRS, CDR2 YFSETQ. The CDR3 spells CASSPGLDEQFF. The DNA of the CDR3 is TGCGCCAGCAGCCCTGGCCTAGATGAGCAGTTCTTC.

This clone was recorded once. V is TRBV6-1 and J is TRBJ1-5; 7 nucleotides agree with TRBD1. The junction had 9 bases not matched to a gene; V was cut back by 3 bases and J by 4 bases. Germline CDR1 and CDR2: MNHNS and SASEGT. The CDR3 totals 16 residues. The CDR3 spells CASSDRNRGTNQPQHF. CDR3 nucleotides: TGTGCCAGCAGTGATCGTAACAGGGGAACAAATCAGCCCCAGCATTTT.

The chain has TRBV5-8 and TRBJ2-3; the D gene is possibly TRBD2 (6 bases). The CDR3 runs to 17 residues. Germline CDR1 reads SGHTS; CDR2 reads YDEGEE. Trimming stripped 0 bases from V and 0 bases from J, with 14 bases between. CDR3 nucleotides: TGTGCCAGCAGCTTGGGGGCTAGCGTAACTAGCACAGATACGCAGTATTTT. Translation: CASSLGASVTSTDTQYF.

The chain uses TRBV19 and TRBJ1-2, with D maybe TRBD1 (5 bases). Germline CDR1 and CDR2: LNHDA and SQIVND (reference sequence). The germline V and J ends were trimmed by 4 bases and 5 bases, with 23 bases remaining between them. This CDR3 region has 17 residues. CDR3 amino acids: CASSRADKGVKPYGYTF. The CDR3 nucleotides are TGTGCCAGTAGTAGGGCGGACAAAGGCGTTAAACCTTATGGCTACACCTTC.

This rearrangement joins TRBV4-2 to TRBJ2-3, with TRBD2 matching over 10 bases. CDR3 size: 17 residues. V shed 4 bases and J 4 bases; nucleotides not matched to a gene: 11. Germline V gene data show CDR1 as LGHNA and CDR2 as YNFKEQ. CDR3 DNA: TGTGCCAGCAGCCGCCGAGCGGGAGGGGGGTGGTCAGATACGCAGTATTTT. Its protein product is CASSRRAGGGWSDTQYF.

This clone was seen only a few times. V usage is TRBV15 and J usage is TRBJ2-5; D is unresolved. The CDR3 loop spans 15 amino acids. The germline gives CDR1 LNHNV, CDR2 YYDKDF (reference sequence). Trimming cost V 0 bases and J 5 bases, with 13 bases left between them. The CDR3 loop reads CATSRDLAGGETQYF. The CDR3 nucleotides read TGTGCCACCAGCAGAGATTTGGCCGGTGGGGAGACCCAGTACTTC.

J is TRBJ2-5 and V is TRBV7-2; D might be TRBD1 or TRBD2, each matching 5 bases. Germline lookup yields CDR1 SGHTA and CDR2 FQGNSA. The ends were cut back, 4 bases at V and 4 bases at J, with 16 bases in the middle. The CDR3 length is 15 residues. The CDR3 DNA reads as TGTGCCAGCAGCTCCGCCGGGACGCCCGGAGAGACCCAGTACTTC. Translated: CASSSAGTPGETQYF.

The V gene is TRBV5-5, the J gene TRBJ1-1; D ambiguous. The V end lost 4 bases, the J end lost 3 bases, and 7 bases lay between the germline ends. This CDR3 contains 12 residues. Per germline, CDR1 SGHKS and CDR2 YYEKEE (reference sequence). The CDR3 sequence is CASSSFDTEAFF. CDR3 DNA: TGTGCCAGCAGCAGTTTTGACACTGAAGCTTTCTTT.

Sample share makes this clone medium-sized. The rearrangement links TRBV9 to TRBJ2-1, with 9 bases that match TRBD1. CDR3 length equals 15 residues. The germline V gene has CDR1 SGDLS and CDR2 YYNGEE. The V gene end was trimmed by 0 bases and the J gene end by 7 bases; junction bases not matched to a gene: 5. The CDR3 region is CASSVVQGAGNEQFF. CDR3 bases: TGTGCCAGCAGCGTAGTACAGGGGGCCGGAAATGAGCAGTTCTTC.

The chain has TRBV25-1 and TRBJ1-5; weak D call: TRBD1 (6 bases). V was shortened by 8 bases and J by 2 bases, with 16 bases between the two germline ends. CDR1 is MGHDK, CDR2 SYGVNS, per germline. The CDR3 runs 15 residues. The CDR3 nucleotides read TGTGCCAGCGGAGAACAGGGTGCGGGCAATCAGCCCCAGCATTTT. Protein: CASGEQGAGNQPQHF.